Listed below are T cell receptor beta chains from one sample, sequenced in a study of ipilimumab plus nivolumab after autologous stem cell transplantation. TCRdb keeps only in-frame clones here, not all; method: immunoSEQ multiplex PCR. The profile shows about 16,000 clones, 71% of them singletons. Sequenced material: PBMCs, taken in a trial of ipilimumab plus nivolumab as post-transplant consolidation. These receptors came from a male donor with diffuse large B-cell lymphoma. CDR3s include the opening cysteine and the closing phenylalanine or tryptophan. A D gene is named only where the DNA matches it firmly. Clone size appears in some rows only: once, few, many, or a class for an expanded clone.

CDR3nt: TGTGCCAGCAGCTTCCGACTAGCGGGGGGCACAGATACGCAGTATTTT
CDR3aa: CASSFRLAGGTDTQYF
d_gene: TRBD2
abundance: -
j_gene: TRBJ2-3
v_gene: TRBV11-2

CDR3nt: TGTGCCAGCAGTTATACACGGAACACTGAAGCTTTCTTT
CDR3aa: CASSYTRNTEAFF
d_gene: -
abundance: -
j_gene: TRBJ1-1
v_gene: TRBV28

CDR3nt: TGCGCCAGCAGCCTATCCGGGACTAGCGTGTACTACGAGCAGTACTTC
CDR3aa: CASSLSGTSVYYEQYF
d_gene: TRBD2
abundance: -
j_gene: TRBJ2-7
v_gene: TRBV5-1

CDR3nt: TGCGCCAGCAGCACCGCTTCCGGGAATTACGAGCAGTACTTC
CDR3aa: CASSTASGNYEQYF
d_gene: -
abundance: -
j_gene: TRBJ2-7
v_gene: TRBV5-1

CDR3nt: TGCAGCGTTCGAGACGGATTTACAGGGGCCAACGTCCTGACTTTC
CDR3aa: CSVRDGFTGANVLTF
d_gene: -
abundance: -
j_gene: TRBJ2-6
v_gene: TRBV29-1

CDR3nt: TGCAGCGTATGGACGGACTCCTACGAGCAGTACTTC
CDR3aa: CSVWTDSYEQYF
d_gene: -
abundance: -
j_gene: TRBJ2-7
v_gene: TRBV29-1

CDR3nt: TGTGCCAGCAGCCCTAGAGGGGGGGCCGGCAATGAGCAGTTCTTC
CDR3aa: CASSPRGGAGNEQFF
d_gene: -
abundance: few
j_gene: TRBJ2-1
v_gene: TRBV9

CDR3nt: TGTGCCAGCAGCCACCGCAGGGGTGGCGAGCAGTACTTC
CDR3aa: CASSHRRGGEQYF
d_gene: -
abundance: few
j_gene: TRBJ2-7
v_gene: TRBV7-6

CDR3nt: TGTGCCAGCAGGTATAGCATAGGGACTAGCATCAATGAGCAGTTCTTC
CDR3aa: CASRYSIGTSINEQFF
d_gene: TRBD2
abundance: -
j_gene: TRBJ2-1
v_gene: TRBV5-4

CDR3nt: TGCGCCAGCAGCGAGGGACTAGCGCTTTTAGGAGAGCAGTTCTTC
CDR3aa: CASSEGLALLGEQFF
d_gene: TRBD2
abundance: -
j_gene: TRBJ2-1
v_gene: TRBV4-1

CDR3nt: TGCGCCAGCAGTGGGACAGGAGGTGAAAAACTGTTTTTT
CDR3aa: CASSGTGGEKLFF
d_gene: TRBD1
abundance: -
j_gene: TRBJ1-4
v_gene: TRBV10-1

CDR3nt: TGTGCCAGCAGCCCCAATTTCGGGAGGGGGGACAATGAGCAGTTCTTC
CDR3aa: CASSPNFGRGDNEQFF
d_gene: TRBD2
abundance: -
j_gene: TRBJ2-1
v_gene: TRBV7-3

CDR3nt: TGTGCCAGCAGCCAAGATTTGGCGGGGGGGCGCAATGAGCAGTTCTTC
CDR3aa: CASSQDLAGGRNEQFF
d_gene: TRBD2
abundance: -
j_gene: TRBJ2-1
v_gene: TRBV4-2

CDR3nt: TGCGCCAGCAGCTTGGAATCGGGGTCCACGGGTGGCTACACCTTC
CDR3aa: CASSLESGSTGGYTF
d_gene: -
abundance: -
j_gene: TRBJ1-2
v_gene: TRBV5-1

CDR3nt: TGTGCTAGTGGTTTGGTACGGGGGACAGGGGTTTACGAGCAGTACTTC
CDR3aa: CASGLVRGTGVYEQYF
d_gene: TRBD1
abundance: -
j_gene: TRBJ2-7
v_gene: TRBV12-5

CDR3nt: TGTGCCAGCACCTTTGGGACAGGGTATGGCTACACCTTC
CDR3aa: CASTFGTGYGYTF
d_gene: TRBD1
abundance: -
j_gene: TRBJ1-2
v_gene: TRBV7-6

CDR3nt: TGTGCCAGCAGTGTATCGGGACTAGGCTACGAGCAGTACTTC
CDR3aa: CASSVSGLGYEQYF
d_gene: TRBD2
abundance: few
j_gene: TRBJ2-7
v_gene: TRBV27

CDR3nt: TGTGCCAGCAGCGTAGCTCCCGGAAACACCATATATTTT
CDR3aa: CASSVAPGNTIYF
d_gene: -
abundance: -
j_gene: TRBJ1-3
v_gene: TRBV9

CDR3nt: TGTGCTAGTATGATTGCAACTAATGAAAAACTGTTTTTT
CDR3aa: CASMIATNEKLFF
d_gene: -
abundance: few
j_gene: TRBJ1-4
v_gene: TRBV12-5

CDR3nt: TGTGCCAGCTCACAACTAGCGGGGGGGCCAGATACGCAGTATTTT
CDR3aa: CASSQLAGGPDTQYF
d_gene: TRBD2
abundance: -
j_gene: TRBJ2-3
v_gene: TRBV18

CDR3nt: TGTGCCAGCGGACCGAGTGGGGCCCAGTACTTC
CDR3aa: CASGPSGAQYF
d_gene: -
abundance: -
j_gene: TRBJ2-5
v_gene: TRBV21-1

CDR3nt: TGTGCCAGCAGCTTTAGCAGGGGATTCTCCTATGGCTACACCTTC
CDR3aa: CASSFSRGFSYGYTF
d_gene: -
abundance: -
j_gene: TRBJ1-2
v_gene: TRBV9

CDR3nt: TGTGCCAGCAACCGGGCTTCGGGGGAGCAGTACTTC
CDR3aa: CASNRASGEQYF
d_gene: -
abundance: -
j_gene: TRBJ2-7
v_gene: TRBV11-3

CDR3nt: TGTGCCAGCAGCATTAATACAGGTAGCTCCTACAATGAGCAGTTCTTC
CDR3aa: CASSINTGSSYNEQFF
d_gene: -
abundance: -
j_gene: TRBJ2-1
v_gene: TRBV7-3

CDR3nt: TGCGCCAGCAGTCAATCGAGACTAGCGGGGGTGACAGATACGCAGTATTTT
CDR3aa: CASSQSRLAGVTDTQYF
d_gene: TRBD2
abundance: few
j_gene: TRBJ2-3
v_gene: TRBV23-1

CDR3nt: TGTGCCAGTAGTACGACAGACAATCAGCCCCAGCATTTT
CDR3aa: CASSTTDNQPQHF
d_gene: -
abundance: -
j_gene: TRBJ1-5
v_gene: TRBV19

CDR3nt: TGCGCCAGCAGCCAGGGACAGGGGATCTCTGGGGCCAACGTCCTGACTTTC
CDR3aa: CASSQGQGISGANVLTF
d_gene: TRBD1
abundance: -
j_gene: TRBJ2-6
v_gene: TRBV4-1

CDR3nt: TGTGCCAGCAGCTTGGCCGGGTTCGGCTACACCTTC
CDR3aa: CASSLAGFGYTF
d_gene: -
abundance: -
j_gene: TRBJ1-2
v_gene: TRBV5-6

CDR3nt: TGCGCCAGCAGCCACGCTTTAGGAGCGGGGCAAGAGACCCAGTACTTC
CDR3aa: CASSHALGAGQETQYF
d_gene: TRBD2
abundance: -
j_gene: TRBJ2-5
v_gene: TRBV4-1

CDR3nt: TGTGCCAGCGGACCAGGGGGCGCGGGCCAAGAGACCCAGTACTTC
CDR3aa: CASGPGGAGQETQYF
d_gene: TRBD1
abundance: -
j_gene: TRBJ2-5
v_gene: TRBV27

CDR3nt: TGTGCCAGCAGCCCAGGTCCAGGGTCTCACTACGAGCAGTACTTC
CDR3aa: CASSPGPGSHYEQYF
d_gene: -
abundance: -
j_gene: TRBJ2-7
v_gene: TRBV7-3

CDR3nt: TGCGCCAGCAGCCAACACAGCTCTGGGGCCAACGTCCTGACTTTC
CDR3aa: CASSQHSSGANVLTF
d_gene: -
abundance: -
j_gene: TRBJ2-6
v_gene: TRBV4-3

CDR3nt: TGCGCCAGCAGCCAAGATGGGGGAGAGACCCAGTACTTC
CDR3aa: CASSQDGGETQYF
d_gene: -
abundance: once
j_gene: TRBJ2-5
v_gene: TRBV4-1

CDR3nt: TGTGCCAGCAGTGGACTAGCGGGGGGGCCAGATACGCAGTATTTT
CDR3aa: CASSGLAGGPDTQYF
d_gene: TRBD2
abundance: -
j_gene: TRBJ2-3
v_gene: TRBV6-1

CDR3nt: TGTGCCAGCAGCCAAGAACAGCGGGGGTACTACGAGCAGTACTTC
CDR3aa: CASSQEQRGYYEQYF
d_gene: TRBD2
abundance: -
j_gene: TRBJ2-7
v_gene: TRBV14

CDR3nt: TGCAGCGTGAGGGGGACTAGCGGGAGGGTAGACGAGCAGTACTTC
CDR3aa: CSVRGTSGRVDEQYF
d_gene: TRBD2
abundance: once
j_gene: TRBJ2-7
v_gene: TRBV29-1

CDR3nt: TGTGCCAGCAGTTTTGGAAGGACTTACAATGAGCAGTTCTTC
CDR3aa: CASSFGRTYNEQFF
d_gene: -
abundance: -
j_gene: TRBJ2-1
v_gene: TRBV27

CDR3nt: TGTGCCAGTAGTATCCGCAGTGGGGCCTACGAGCAGTACTTC
CDR3aa: CASSIRSGAYEQYF
d_gene: -
abundance: -
j_gene: TRBJ2-7
v_gene: TRBV19

CDR3nt: TGTGCCAGCAGTGATAACAGGGGGCATGGCTACACCTTC
CDR3aa: CASSDNRGHGYTF
d_gene: TRBD1
abundance: -
j_gene: TRBJ1-2
v_gene: TRBV2

CDR3nt: TGTGCCAGTAGTACCTTAGCGGGGGGCAACGACAATGAGCAGTTCTTC
CDR3aa: CASSTLAGGNDNEQFF
d_gene: TRBD2
abundance: few
j_gene: TRBJ2-1
v_gene: TRBV19

CDR3nt: TGTGCCAGCAGCCTACTAGGCCACGAGCAGTACTTC
CDR3aa: CASSLLGHEQYF
d_gene: -
abundance: -
j_gene: TRBJ2-7
v_gene: TRBV2

CDR3nt: TGTGCCAGCAGCTCCGACAGTGAAGCTTTCTTT
CDR3aa: CASSSDSEAFF
d_gene: -
abundance: few
j_gene: TRBJ1-1
v_gene: TRBV5-4

CDR3nt: TGTGCCAGTAGACGGACCTACACCGGGGAGCTGTTTTTT
CDR3aa: CASRRTYTGELFF
d_gene: -
abundance: -
j_gene: TRBJ2-2
v_gene: TRBV19